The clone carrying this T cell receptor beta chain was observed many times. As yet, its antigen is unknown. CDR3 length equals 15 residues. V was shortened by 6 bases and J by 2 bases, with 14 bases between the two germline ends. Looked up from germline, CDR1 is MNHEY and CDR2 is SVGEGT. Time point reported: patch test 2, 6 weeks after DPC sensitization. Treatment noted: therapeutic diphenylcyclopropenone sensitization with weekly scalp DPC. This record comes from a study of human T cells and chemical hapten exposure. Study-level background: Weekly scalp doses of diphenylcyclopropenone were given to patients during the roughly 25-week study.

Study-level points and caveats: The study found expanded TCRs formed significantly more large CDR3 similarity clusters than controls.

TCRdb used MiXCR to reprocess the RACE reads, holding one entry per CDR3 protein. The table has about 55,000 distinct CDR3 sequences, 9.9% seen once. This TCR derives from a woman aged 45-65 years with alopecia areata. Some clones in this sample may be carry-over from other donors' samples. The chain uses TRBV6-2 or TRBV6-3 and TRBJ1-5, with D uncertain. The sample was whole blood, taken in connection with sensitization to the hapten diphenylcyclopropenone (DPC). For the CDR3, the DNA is TGTGCCAGCAGCTTAACCGGCGGTGGCAATCAGCCCCAGCATTTT. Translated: CASSLTGGGNQPQHF.